This T cell receptor beta chain was sequenced in a study of blood T cell repertoires in COVID-19. V lost 4 bases and J lost 8; bases outside the gene matches: 8. This CDR3 has 15 residues. Germline loops: CDR1 SGHAT, CDR2 FQDESV (reference sequence). The method was immunoSEQ multiplex PCR; TCRdb's version includes in-frame clones alone and lacks a portion of them. The sample carries 200,000 to 250,000 clones, 83% recorded once. This clonotype was sampled from a woman in her fifties or sixties who had been exposed to COVID-19. Sequencing input: PBMCs or T cells enriched from blood (not recorded which). The chain couples TRBV11-1 to TRBJ2-2; 9 nucleotides match TRBD2. This CDR3 is CASSSPSGVQGELFF. The CDR3 nucleotides read TGTGCCAGCAGCTCTCCTAGCGGGGTCCAAGGGGAGCTGTTTTTT.